These 9 T cell receptor beta chains were all obtained from the same sample, sequenced in a study of regulatory dendritic cells for organ transplantation. Generated by immunoSEQ multiplex PCR, the TCRdb table keeps only in-frame clones and is missing some. Of about 11,000 clones listed, around two thirds are singletons. The sequenced sample consisted of memory CD8+ T cells from blood. Regarding subset: CD45RO+ memory T cells. These receptors were taken from a human donor in good health.

CDR3 amino acids: CASSYGGPNSPLHF. The CDR3 nucleotides read TGTGCCAGCTCTTACGGGGGGCCGAATTCACCCCTCCACTTT. The chain has TRBV27 and TRBJ1-6, with D possibly TRBD1 on 6 matching bases. The germline V gene has CDR1 MNHEY and CDR2 SMNVEV (reference sequence). Trimming took 8 bases from V and 7 from J, leaving 15 bases between them. The CDR3 is 14 amino acids.

J is TRBJ2-3 and V is TRBV11-2; possibly TRBD1 or TRBD2 for D (5 bases each). The CDR3 consists of 16 residues. V was shortened by 0 bases and J by 0 bases, with 10 bases between the two germline ends. CDR1 is SGHAT, CDR2 FQNNGV, per germline. In DNA, the CDR3 is TGTGCCAGCAGCTTAGATTGGGACGGAAGCACAGATACGCAGTATTTT. Its translation: CASSLDWDGSTDTQYF.

The V and J genes are TRBV15 and TRBJ1-1; D ambiguous. Germline-derived CDR1 and CDR2 are LNHNV and YYDKDF (reference sequence). The CDR3 runs to 13 residues. Trimming stripped 0 bases from V and 4 bases from J, with 6 bases between. For the CDR3, the DNA is TGTGCCACCAGCAGAGAGTGGATCACTGAAGCTTTCTTT. Its protein is CATSREWITEAFF.

V usage is TRBV4-3 and J usage is TRBJ2-3; TRBD2 matches 7 bases. CDR1 LGHNA and CDR2 YSLEER come from the germline V gene. After removal of 1 base from V and 9 bases from J, the junction contained 7 bases not matched to a gene. The CDR3 contains 14 residues. The CDR3 sequence is CASSQAWIGGTQYF. CDR3 DNA sequence: TGCGCCAGCAGCCAAGCTTGGATCGGGGGGACGCAGTATTTT.

The chain has TRBV7-2 and TRBJ2-4, with 8 nucleotides matching TRBD1. Per germline, CDR1 SGHTA and CDR2 FQGNSA. The CDR3 sequence is 13 residues long. J lost 8 bases, V lost 5 bases, and 5 bases had no gene match. The DNA of the CDR3 is TGTGCCAGCAGCCAGGACAGGGTGGACATTCAGTACTTC. Amino acid sequence: CASSQDRVDIQYF.

Here the CDR3 reads CASSPGTGNQPQHF. CDR3 nucleotide sequence: TGTGCCAGCAGTCCAGGGACAGGTAATCAGCCCCAGCATTTT. The rearrangement joins TRBV27 to TRBJ1-5, with 8 positions matching TRBD1. CDR1 is MNHEY, CDR2 SMNVEV, per germline (reference sequence). V lost 5 bases to trimming and J lost 4 bases; unmatched junction nucleotides: 4. This CDR3 has 14 residues.

This chain joins TRBV4-2 and TRBJ2-7; D remains ambiguous. Germline CDR1 and CDR2: LGHNA and YNFKEQ. The CDR3 sequence is 14 residues long. V lost 1 base, J lost 3 bases, and 10 bases lay in between. CDR3 sequence reads: CASSQGRINYEQYF. CDR3 nucleotides: TGTGCCAGCAGCCAAGGACGGATTAACTACGAGCAGTACTTC.

The sample holds one count of this clone. This sequence joins TRBV6-1 and TRBJ1-1; no clear D. The germline V gene has CDR1 MNHNS and CDR2 SASEGT. V was trimmed by 2 bases and J by 9 bases, leaving 13 bases between them. The CDR3 has 13 amino acids. CDR3 nucleotides: TGTGCCAGCAGTGAAACGGAGACACTTCAAGCTTTCTTT. This codes for CASSETETLQAFF.

The chain recombines TRBV6-4 with TRBJ2-3; TRBD2 agrees at 11 bases. Germline-derived CDR1 and CDR2 are MRHNA and SNTAGT. This CDR3 has 17 amino acids. J lost 1 base, V lost 6 bases, and 9 bases had no gene match. The CDR3 sequence: CASSETSGSVGTDTQYF. Written as DNA, the CDR3 is TGTGCCAGCAGCGAAACTAGCGGGAGTGTTGGCACAGATACGCAGTATTTT.